Listed below are T cell receptor beta chains from one sample, sequenced in a study of human T cells and chemical hapten exposure. TCRdb re-called the RACE reads through MiXCR, storing one row per CDR3 protein. The sample includes tens of thousands of distinct CDR3 sequences, over 9.5% of them seen just once. The starting material was whole blood, obtained in connection with sensitization to the hapten diphenylcyclopropenone (DPC). The receptors originated from a woman aged 45-59 years with alopecia areata. Some clones in this sample may be carry-over from other donors' samples. CDR3s include the opening cysteine and the closing phenylalanine or tryptophan. D genes are given only for firm matches. Only some rows state a clone size, as once, few, many or a class for expanded clones.

V: TRBV28; length: 12; D: .; J: TRBJ2-7; size: .; CDR3: CVSTSVFYEQYF; DNA: TGTGTCAGCACTTCTGTCTTCTACGAGCAGTACTTC
V: TRBV7-8; length: 16; D: TRBD2; J: TRBJ2-1; size: .; CDR3: CASSLVGLAGGQEQFF; DNA: TGTGCCAGCAGCTTAGTTGGACTAGCGGGGGGGCAGGAGCAGTTCTTC
V: TRBV18; length: 15; D: TRBD1; J: TRBJ1-1; size: many; CDR3: CASSPAGQRNTEAFF; DNA: TGTGCCAGCTCACCAGCGGGACAGAGGAACACTGAAGCTTTCTTT
V: TRBV12-3/TRBV12-4; length: 13; D: .; J: TRBJ2-7; size: few; CDR3: CASGPGRRYEQYF; DNA: TGTGCCAGTGGGCCGGGACGGCGGTACGAGCAGTACTTC
V: TRBV7-6; length: 13; D: .; J: TRBJ1-4; size: many; CDR3: CASSLDVYEKLFF; DNA: TGTGCCAGCAGCTTAGACGTCTACGAAAAACTGTTTTTT
V: TRBV10-3; length: 14; D: .; J: TRBJ2-7; size: .; CDR3: CAISIGVRGYEQYF; DNA: TGTGCCATCAGCATAGGGGTTAGGGGCTACGAGCAGTACTTC
V: TRBV14; length: 17; D: .; J: TRBJ2-1; size: many; CDR3: CASSPPSGRSSYNEQFF; DNA: TGTGCCAGCAGCCCCCCTTCAGGCAGGAGCTCCTACAATGAGCAGTTCTTC
V: TRBV20-1; length: 13; D: .; J: TRBJ2-1; size: many; CDR3: CSARAGRGNEQFF; DNA: TGCAGTGCTAGAGCGGGACGGGGGAATGAGCAGTTCTTC
V: TRBV4-3; length: 18; D: TRBD2; J: TRBJ2-3; size: many; CDR3: CASSQDPPRLAGRDTQYF; DNA: TGCGCCAGCAGCCAAGACCCACCCCGACTAGCAGGGCGGGATACGCAGTATTTT
V: TRBV10-2; length: 18; D: .; J: TRBJ1-5; size: many; CDR3: CATRGAYPINGSNQPQHF; DNA: TGCGCCACGAGGGGGGCCTACCCCATTAACGGGAGCAATCAGCCCCAGCATTTT
V: TRBV6-5; length: 14; D: TRBD1; J: TRBJ2-7; size: .; CDR3: CASTLGQGAYEQYF; DNA: TGTGCCAGCACCCTAGGGCAGGGGGCCTACGAGCAGTACTTC
V: TRBV12-3/TRBV12-4; length: 13; D: .; J: TRBJ2-2; size: many; CDR3: CASSLEVTGELFF; DNA: TGTGCCAGCAGTTTAGAAGTTACCGGGGAGCTGTTTTTT